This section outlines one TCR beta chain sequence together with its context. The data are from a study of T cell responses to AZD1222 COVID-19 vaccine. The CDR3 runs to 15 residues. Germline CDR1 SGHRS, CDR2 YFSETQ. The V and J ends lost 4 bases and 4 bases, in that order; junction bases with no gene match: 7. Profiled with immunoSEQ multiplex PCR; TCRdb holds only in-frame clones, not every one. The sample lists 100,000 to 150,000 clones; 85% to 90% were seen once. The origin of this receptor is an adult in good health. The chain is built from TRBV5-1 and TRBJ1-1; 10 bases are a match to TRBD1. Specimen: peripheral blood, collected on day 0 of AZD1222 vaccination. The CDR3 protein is CASSPRTGGGTEAFF. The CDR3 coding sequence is TGCGCCAGCAGCCCGAGGACAGGGGGTGGCACTGAAGCTTTCTTT. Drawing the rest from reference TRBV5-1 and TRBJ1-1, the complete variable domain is KAGVTQTPRYLIKTRGQQVTLSCSPISGHRSVSWYQQTPGQGLQFLFEYFSETQRNKGNFPGRFSGRQFSNSRSEMNVSTLELGDSALYLCASSPRTGGGTEAFFGQGTRLTVV.